Shown below are 23 T cell receptor beta chains from a single sample sequenced in a study of somatic mutations in cytotoxic T cells in rheumatoid arthritis. The assay was immunoSEQ multiplex PCR, and TCRdb's table has in-frame clones only and misses some. In the table there are around 15,000 clones, approximately 80% of which are singletons. The sequenced material came from CD8+ T cells sorted from blood. The receptors stem from an adult with rheumatoid arthritis.

This clone was counted a few times. The chain employs TRBV7-9 and TRBJ2-2; D remains unclear. This CDR3 comprises 12 residues. Germline-derived CDR1 and CDR2 are SEHNR and FQNEAQ (reference sequence). The V and J ends lost 9 bases and 6 bases respectively, with 11 bases between them. The CDR3 bases are TGTGCCAGAGTAACCCGGGCCGGGGAGCTGTTTTTT. The encoded protein is CARVTRAGELFF.

The CDR3 spells CASSERMAGGADTQYF. The CDR3 DNA follows: TGCGCCAGCAGTGAGAGGATGGCGGGGGGAGCTGATACGCAGTATTTT. The chain couples TRBV10-2 to TRBJ2-3; 8 bases match TRBD2. Per germline, CDR1 WSHSY and CDR2 SAAADI. J lost 6 bases, V lost 2 bases, and 10 bases had no gene match. CDR3 length: 16 residues.

Note on this clone: Within the sample, other DNA sequences also encode this same CDR3. This chain joins TRBV27 and TRBJ1-6; D uncertain. CDR1 and CDR2 (germline): MNHEY, SMNVEV (reference sequence). V was shortened by 5 bases and J by 7 bases, with 6 bases between the two germline ends. The CDR3 runs 12 residues. CDR3 sequence (DNA): TGTGCCAGCAGTCCCATAAATTCACCCCTCCACTTT. Protein sequence: CASSPINSPLHF.

The CDR3 DNA is TGTGCCAGCAGTGAAGCGCTTCGAGGGCGGGAGACCCAGTACTTC. Protein: CASSEALRGRETQYF. The rearrangement uses TRBV6-1 and TRBJ2-5; tentatively, D is TRBD2 (5 bases). The CDR3 length is 15 residues. Looked up from germline, CDR1 is MNHNS and CDR2 is SASEGT. Deletions cut 0 bases from V and 5 bases from J, with 13 bases between.

This chain connects TRBV4-1 to TRBJ2-3; a possible D gene is TRBD2 (6 bases). Germline V gives CDR1 MGHRA, CDR2 YSYEKL. This CDR3 comprises 17 residues. The V gene lost 0 bases and the J gene lost 2 bases, with 15 bases spanning the gap. The DNA of the CDR3 is TGCGCCAGCAGCCAAGATAGGAGGGCGGGGCACACAGATACGCAGTATTTT. The encoded protein is CASSQDRRAGHTDTQYF.

The chain uses TRBV2 and TRBJ2-2; TRBD1 is a possible D gene (6 bases). The V and J ends lost 7 bases and 3 bases respectively, with 12 bases between them. The CDR3 has 14 amino acids. CDR1 and CDR2 (germline): SNHLY, FYNNEI. This chain's CDR3 is CASNDRFHTGELFF. CDR3 nucleotide sequence: TGTGCCAGCAACGACAGGTTCCACACCGGGGAGCTGTTTTTT.

Only one count was recorded for this clone. The chain recombines TRBV9 with TRBJ1-6, with 8 bases that match TRBD1. Germline V lookup: CDR1 SGDLS, CDR2 YYNGEE. Germline trimming cut 3 bases from V and 6 bases from J; bases unmatched to any gene: 2. The CDR3 loop spans 14 amino acids. CDR3 residues: CASSETGVNSPLHF. The CDR3 nucleotides are TGTGCCAGCAGCGAGACAGGGGTTAATTCACCCCTCCACTTT.

This rearrangement joins TRBV9 to TRBJ2-3; perhaps D is TRBD1 or TRBD2 (6 bases each). This CDR3 is 16 amino acids long. V lost 0 bases and J 3 bases, leaving 14 bases between the germline ends. CDR1 SGDLS and CDR2 YYNGEE come from the germline V gene. CDR3 region: CASSVGTGAKTDTQYF. CDR3 DNA: TGTGCCAGCAGCGTAGGCACGGGGGCTAAAACAGATACGCAGTATTTT. The variable domain in full, completed from reference TRBV9 and TRBJ2-3, reads DSGVTQTPKHLITATGQRVTLRCSPRSGDLSVYWYQQSLDQGLQFLIQYYNGEERAKGNILERFSAQQFPDLHSELNLSSLELGDSALYFCASSVGTGAKTDTQYFGPGTRLTVL.

The table lists this clone with a few counts. The V call is TRBV10-3, the J call TRBJ2-7; 11 bases agree with TRBD2. CDR1 is ENHRY, CDR2 SYGVKD, per germline. The CDR3 runs 16 residues. J was trimmed by 3 bases and V by 4 bases; bases with no gene match: 8. The CDR3 reads CAISVELAGEGYEQYF. The CDR3, as DNA: TGTGCCATCAGTGTGGAACTAGCGGGGGAGGGCTACGAGCAGTACTTC.

Remarks on this clone: Other DNA sequences in the sample encode the same CDR3. The chain links TRBV6-1 to TRBJ2-5, with 8 nucleotides matching TRBD2. The CDR3 runs 15 residues. The germline gives CDR1 MNHNS, CDR2 SASEGT. The J segment lost 1 base and the V segment lost 3 bases, leaving 4 bases of the junction unmatched. The CDR3 sequence: CASSEMAGGQETQYF. In DNA, the CDR3 is TGTGCCAGCAGTGAGATGGCGGGAGGCCAAGAGACCCAGTACTTC.

The V call is TRBV25-1, the J call TRBJ2-3, with D possibly matching TRBD2 (6 bases). V gave up 6 bases and J gave up 3 bases, with 10 bases separating them. This CDR3 has 13 amino acids. In germline, CDR1 is MGHDK, CDR2 SYGVNS. This chain's CDR3 is CASSLGTTDTQYF. CDR3 DNA: TGTGCCAGCAGCCTCGGGACTACAGATACGCAGTATTTT.

This clone was detected only a few times. The chain couples TRBV4-1 to TRBJ1-2; D not resolved. This CDR3 contains 15 residues. Germline V gene lookup returns CDR1 MGHRA and CDR2 YSYEKL. V lost 1 base and J 4 bases, leaving 13 bases between the germline ends. CDR3 sequence reads: CASSQAFRVSYGYTF. The CDR3 nucleotides read TGCGCCAGCAGCCAAGCGTTTAGGGTTAGCTATGGCTACACCTTC.

V is TRBV28 and J is TRBJ1-1, with 8 bases lining up with TRBD1. The germline CDR1 and CDR2 sequences are MDHEN and SYDVKM. The junction had 2 bases not matched to a gene; V was cut back by 1 base and J by 1 base. This CDR3 is 15 amino acids long. The chain's CDR3 is CASSLFGTGNTEAFF. CDR3 nucleotides: TGTGCCAGCAGTTTATTCGGGACAGGGAACACTGAAGCTTTCTTT.

The V and J genes are TRBV7-2 and TRBJ1-4; D possibly corresponds to TRBD1 (6 bases). Trimming pared 5 bases from V and 8 bases from J, leaving 18 bases between. The CDR3 consists of 15 residues. CDR1 is SGHTA and CDR2 is FQGNSA in the germline V gene. This CDR3 reads CASSPGTLSGEKLFF. In DNA, the CDR3 is TGTGCCAGCAGCCCCGGGACACTCTCAGGGGAAAAACTGTTTTTT.

V usage is TRBV15 and J usage is TRBJ2-7; a possible D gene is TRBD1 (5 bases). This CDR3 spans 13 amino acids. The ends were cut back, 8 bases at V and 3 bases at J, with 14 bases in the middle. CDR1 and CDR2 from the germline V gene are LNHNV and YYDKDF (reference sequence). CDR3: CATGVLRGYEQYF. The CDR3 DNA reads TGTGCCACCGGGGTGTTAAGGGGCTACGAGCAGTACTTC. Based on the CDR3 plus reference TRBV15 and TRBJ2-7, the full variable domain is DAMVIQNPRYQVTQFGKPVTLSCSQTLNHNVMYWYQQKSSQAPKLLFHYYDKDFNNEADTPDNFQSRRPNTSFCFLDIRSPGLGDTAMYLCATGVLRGYEQYFGPGTRLTVT.

The chain uses TRBV27 and TRBJ2-6; tentative D call: TRBD1 (5 bases). The CDR3 consists of 15 residues. Germline assignment: CDR1 MNHEY and CDR2 SMNVEV (reference sequence). The V end was cut by 4 bases, the J end by 1 base, with 8 bases between. In nucleotides, the CDR3 is TGTGCCAGCAGTTCCAGGGTTTCTGGGGCCAACGTCCTGACTTTC. This gives the protein CASSSRVSGANVLTF.

The chain uses TRBV6-5 and TRBJ1-4; 9 nucleotides agree with TRBD1. The CDR3 runs to 15 residues. The trim removed 3 bases at V and 5 bases at J, leaving 4 bases unmatched. The V gene's germline CDR1 is MNHEY and CDR2 SVGAGI. Here the CDR3 reads CASSYGTGQNEKLFF. DNA of the CDR3: TGTGCCAGCAGTTATGGGACAGGGCAGAATGAAAAACTGTTTTTT.

The V call is TRBV6-6, the J call TRBJ2-1, with a weak D call TRBD2 (6 bases). The length of the CDR3 is 12 residues. The germline V gene encodes CDR1 MNHNY and CDR2 SVGAGI (reference sequence). Between the trimmed V and J ends, which lost 6 bases and 9 bases, there was a span of 12 bases. CDR3 in DNA: TGTGCCAGCAGCAGGGACTCACGTGAGCAGTTCTTC. It codes for CASSRDSREQFF.

Comments on this clone: The junction does not match germline at one end; this may be a read error. The genes are TRBV27 and TRBJ1-1; D not resolved. CDR3 size: 15 residues. Germline CDR1 MNHEY, CDR2 SMNVEV (reference sequence). CDR3 sequence (DNA): TGTGCCAGCAGTCCCACCGCGATCCCTAACAGTGAAGCTTTCTTT. This translates into CASSPTAIPNSEAFF.

The J gene is TRBJ2-7, the V gene TRBV6-5, with 8 bases fitting TRBD2. CDR1 and CDR2 (germline): MNHEY, SVGAGI. The CDR3 sequence is 15 residues long. The ends lost 2 bases at V and 2 bases at J; junction bases unmatched: 5. The CDR3 region has the DNA TGTGCCAGCAGTTACGGCGGGGGGCGGACCTACGAGCAGTACTTC. It encodes CASSYGGGRTYEQYF.

The gene calls are TRBV13 and TRBJ2-7; the D is unclear. The CDR3 sequence is 15 residues long. CDR1 is PRHDT and CDR2 is FYEKMQ in the germline V gene (reference sequence). The ends were cut back, 9 bases at V and 4 bases at J, with 22 bases in the middle. Written as DNA, the CDR3 is TGTGCCAGTTCCGGGTCGGGCCCACATGTATACGAGCAGTACTTC. Translating gives CASSGSGPHVYEQYF.

In its sample, this clone is medium-sized. The chain employs TRBV11-2 and TRBJ1-1, with D possibly being TRBD1 (6 bases). This CDR3 has 12 residues. Between the trimmed V and J ends, which lost 5 bases and 4 bases, there was a span of 8 bases. In germline, CDR1 is SGHAT, CDR2 FQNNGV. The CDR3 nucleotides are TGTGCCAGCAGCGAAGGGGGCACTGAAGCTTTCTTT. Its protein product is CASSEGGTEAFF.

The chain joins TRBV19 to TRBJ2-3, with D possibly matching TRBD2 (6 bases). The CDR3 has 14 amino acids. Germline-derived CDR1 and CDR2 are LNHDA and SQIVND (reference sequence). V gave up 4 bases and J gave up 1 base, with 9 bases separating them. The DNA for the CDR3 is TGTGCCAGTAGTAAATGGGAGGGCACAGATACGCAGTATTTT. This codes for CASSKWEGTDTQYF.